The source of this T cell receptor beta chain is a study of T cells expressing NK-cell markers. Background on the study: One of the eight sequenced donors was seronegative, whereas the other seven were HCMV-seropositive. The study, taken as a whole, reports: Researchers report these clonotypes also headed the CD3+CD56-NKG2C+ fraction in a handful of donors.

One entry per CDR3 protein, without DNA, is what TCRdb gives after re-calling the 5' RACE reads. The sample table sets out 200,000 to 300,000 distinct CDR3 sequences. Remarks on this clonotype: Its antigen is not identified.

This receptor was obtained from a man in his late teens or twenties in good health. Specimen: blood T cells: a sorted CD56 or NKG2C T cell subset, CD4+ or CD8+ T cells, or bulk PBMC T cells (not recorded which).

The CDR3 spells CASSDRGGYEQYF. The chain employs TRBV2 and TRBJ2-7; TCRdb reports TRBD1, a call that lacks DNA to check it against. Germline V gives CDR1 SNHLY, CDR2 FYNNEI. The CDR3 runs 13 residues. The complete variable domain, with remaining parts taken from reference TRBV2 and TRBJ2-7, reads EPEVTQTPSHQVTQMGQEVILRCVPISNHLYFYWYRQILGQKVEFLVSFYNNEISEKSEIFDDQFSVERPDGSNFTLKIRSTKLEDSAMYFCASSDRGGYEQYFGPGTRLTVT.